This entry lists 2 T cell receptor beta chains sequenced from one sample in a study of glioma-infiltrating T cells after dendritic cell vaccination. Documented time point: after dendritic cell vaccination, including at tumor progression/relapse. Only in-frame clones appear in the TCRdb table, and some are missing; sequencing was by immunoSEQ multiplex PCR. In the table there are fewer than 90,000 clones, over 80% of which are singletons. Sequences were derived from blood, sampled after dendritic cell vaccination. These TCRs come from a human donor with glioblastoma.

This CDR3 is CASREGTEAFF. CDR3 nucleotide sequence: TGCGCCAGCCGGGAAGGCACTGAAGCTTTCTTT. This chain connects TRBV5-1 to TRBJ1-1; D unclear. The CDR3 consists of 11 residues. Germline loops: CDR1 SGHRS, CDR2 YFSETQ. V was pared by 7 bases and J by 4 bases, with 8 bases between.

V gene TRBV11-2 combines with J gene TRBJ2-7; D is undetermined. Germline CDR1 SGHAT, CDR2 FQNNGV. The V and J ends lost 6 bases and 2 bases respectively, with 11 bases between them. The length of the CDR3 is 13 residues. The CDR3 loop reads CASSLSGTYEQYF. The CDR3 bases are TGTGCCAGCAGTCTCTCAGGTACCTACGAGCAGTACTTC.